Shown below are 27 T cell receptor beta chains from a single sample sequenced in a study of early T cells in non-severe SARS-CoV-2 infection. TCRdb ran MiXCR on the 5' RACE reads and lists one entry per CDR3 protein. The sample yields over 85,000 distinct CDR3 sequences, over 10% seen once. Sequencing used whole blood, obtained at baseline. These receptors all stem from an adult who was a healthcare worker with PCR-confirmed SARS-CoV-2 infection or an uninfected control (not recorded which).

This clonotype has just a few counts. The chain uses TRBV6-1 and TRBJ1-4; TRBD1 is a possible D gene (5 bases). Trimming cost V 6 bases and J 4 bases, with 9 bases left between them. CDR3 length: 13 amino acids. Germline CDR1 reads MNHNS; CDR2 reads SASEGT. In DNA form, the CDR3 reads TGTGCCAGCAGCCCGGGACTTAATGAAAAACTGTTTTTT. Protein sequence: CASSPGLNEKLFF.

This rearrangement joins TRBV10-3 to TRBJ1-4; 7 bases fit TRBD1. Germline loops: CDR1 ENHRY, CDR2 SYGVKD. After removal of 10 bases from V and 3 bases from J, the junction contained 8 bases not matched to a gene. This CDR3 spans 14 amino acids. CDR3 residues: CATWAGQSNEKLFF. The CDR3 DNA follows: TGTGCCACATGGGCGGGACAGTCTAATGAAAAACTGTTTTTT.

There are a few counts of this clonotype. The genes are TRBV6-5 and TRBJ1-1, with D possibly TRBD1 on 5 matching bases. V dropped 7 bases and J dropped 1 base, with 10 bases sitting between them. Per germline, CDR1 MNHEY and CDR2 SVGAGI. The CDR3 consists of 13 residues. This CDR3 is CASNGHSNTEAFF. CDR3 coding DNA: TGTGCCAGCAACGGACATTCGAACACTGAAGCTTTCTTT.

This clonotype was recorded a few times. The gene calls are TRBV30 and TRBJ2-7, with a weak D call TRBD2 (5 bases). The CDR3 sequence is 15 residues long. Germline-derived CDR1 and CDR2 are GTSNPN and SVGIG (reference sequence). V dropped 0 bases and J dropped 0 bases, with 12 bases sitting between them. The CDR3 DNA reads as TGTGCCTGGAGTGTAAGACGGGGTAGCTCCTACGAGCAGTACTTC. It specifies CAWSVRRGSSYEQYF.

The chain couples TRBV7-3 to TRBJ2-1; D call uncertain. This CDR3 region has 14 residues. V was cut by 5 bases and J by 0 bases, with 8 bases left in between. Germline V CDR1 and CDR2: SGHTA, FQGTGA. This chain's CDR3 is CASSPMFSYNEQFF. The CDR3, as DNA: TGTGCCAGCAGCCCGATGTTCTCCTACAATGAGCAGTTCTTC. Combining the CDR3 with reference TRBV7-3 and TRBJ2-1 gives the whole variable domain GAGVSQTPSNKVTEKGKYVELRCDPISGHTALYWYRQSLGQGPEFLIYFQGTGAADDSGLPNDRFFAVRPEGSVSTLKIQRTERGDSAVYLCASSPMFSYNEQFFGPGTRLTVL.

J is TRBJ1-1 and V is TRBV20-1; weak D call: TRBD1 (6 bases). The CDR3 has 15 amino acids. Germline CDR1 and CDR2: DFQATT and SNEGSKA (reference sequence). The ends were cut back, 0 bases at V and 7 bases at J, with 18 bases in the middle. CDR3 region: CSAREPGAAPIEAFF. The CDR3 DNA sequence: TGCAGTGCTAGAGAACCAGGGGCAGCCCCAATTGAAGCTTTCTTT.

The chain employs TRBV24-1 and TRBJ1-2; no clear D gene. The CDR3 extends over 14 amino acids. Between the trimmed V and J ends, which lost 5 bases and 5 bases, there was a span of 14 bases. Germline V gene data show CDR1 as KGHDR and CDR2 as SFDVKD. CDR3: CATSGEGTRYGYTF. The CDR3 DNA reads as TGTGCCACCAGTGGGGAGGGCACTCGGTATGGCTACACCTTC.

This chain links TRBV7-2 with TRBJ2-3; the D gene is possibly TRBD2 (6 bases). The CDR3 is 15 residues long. Trimming shortened V by 5 bases and J by 2 bases, and 14 bases separated the two germline ends. CDR1 is SGHTA, CDR2 FQGNSA, per germline. The CDR3 sequence: CASSPGGGTTDTQYF. CDR3 nucleotide sequence: TGTGCCAGCAGCCCCGGTGGGGGGACCACAGATACGCAGTATTTT.

This clonotype was recorded a few times. The genes are TRBV3-1 and TRBJ1-6; D remains ambiguous. CDR1 and CDR2 (germline): LGHDT, YNNKEL (reference sequence). V was clipped by 4 bases and J by 8 bases, with 12 bases between them. The CDR3 extends over 14 amino acids. The CDR3 is CASSLSNNHSPLHF. The CDR3 bases are TGTGCCAGCAGCCTATCAAACAACCATTCACCCCTCCACTTT.

This chain uses TRBV20-1 with TRBJ2-5; D remains unclear. Deletions cut 5 bases from V and 4 bases from J, with 14 bases between. This CDR3 is 13 amino acids long. The germline V gene has CDR1 DFQATT and CDR2 SNEGSKA (reference sequence). The CDR3 region is CSAGPRLGETQYF. DNA for the CDR3: TGCAGTGCTGGGCCTCGACTTGGAGAGACCCAGTACTTC.

This clonotype has a handful of counts. The chain recombines TRBV20-1 with TRBJ1-2; D not resolved. The CDR3 is 13 residues long. Trimming left V 3 bases short and J 2 bases short, with 10 bases between. CDR1 is DFQATT, CDR2 SNEGSKA, per germline (reference sequence). CDR3 sequence: CSARGLANYGYTF. CDR3 bases: TGCAGTGCTAGGGGTCTTGCGAACTATGGCTACACCTTC.

This clonotype was counted only a few times. The chain links TRBV11-2 to TRBJ2-5, with TRBD2 as a possible D gene (7 bases). Germline V lookup: CDR1 SGHAT, CDR2 FQNNGV. V was pared by 5 bases and J by 6 bases, with 16 bases between. The CDR3 runs to 14 residues. The CDR3 protein is CASSAIRGGKTQYF. CDR3 DNA: TGTGCCAGCAGCGCCATCAGGGGAGGGAAGACCCAGTACTTC.

The table lists this clonotype with a few counts. The gene calls are TRBV27 and TRBJ1-1; a weak D match, TRBD1 (5 bases). V shed 0 bases and J shed 7 bases, with 12 bases lying between them. This CDR3 spans 14 amino acids. CDR1 MNHEY and CDR2 SMNVEV come from the germline V gene (reference sequence). The CDR3 DNA reads TGTGCCAGCAGTTTATCGCGGACAAGAAGTGAAGCTTTCTTT. Residues: CASSLSRTRSEAFF.

This clonotype has a count of ten or more. The rearrangement joins TRBV7-2 to TRBJ1-1, with a weak D call TRBD1 (5 bases). Trimming removed 2 bases from V and 1 base from J, with 17 bases in between. The CDR3 is made up of 17 amino acids. Per the germline V gene, CDR1 is SGHTA and CDR2 is FQGNSA. CDR3: CASSLRWQGGSNTEAFF. The CDR3 nucleotides are TGTGCCAGCAGCTTAAGATGGCAGGGAGGTTCGAACACTGAAGCTTTCTTT.

This clonotype was seen ten or more times. The chain uses TRBV20-1 and TRBJ1-5, with D maybe TRBD1 (6 bases). The CDR3 extends over 13 amino acids. Germline values: CDR1 DFQATT, CDR2 SNEGSKA (reference sequence). V shed 5 bases and J shed 1 base, with 9 bases lying between them. DNA of the CDR3: TGCAGTGCTCTTCAGGGGAGCAATCAGCCCCAGCATTTT. This encodes CSALQGSNQPQHF.

The sample holds many counts of this clonotype. The chain combines TRBV29-1 with TRBJ2-3, with D maybe TRBD1 (6 bases). The CDR3 loop spans 15 amino acids. Trimming took off 0 bases at V and 0 bases at J, with 10 bases between the two ends. Germline CDR1 is SQVTM and CDR2 is ANQGSEA. Here the CDR3 DNA reads TGCAGCGTTGAAGAAGGACAGCAGAGCACAGATACGCAGTATTTT. As protein: CSVEEGQQSTDTQYF.

The V and J genes are TRBV12-3 or TRBV12-4 and TRBJ1-2; D perhaps matches TRBD1 (6 bases). The CDR3 spans 12 residues. Trimming took 6 bases from V and 8 from J, leaving 13 bases between them. The CDR3 DNA reads TGTGCCAGCAGCCCCTACAGGGACGGCTACACCTTC. Its protein is CASSPYRDGYTF.

A few counts support this clonotype. The V call is TRBV6-1, the J call TRBJ1-1; maybe TRBD1 (5 bases). Germline V lookup: CDR1 MNHNS, CDR2 SASEGT. There are 13 residues in the CDR3. Trimming shortened V by 4 bases and J by 7 bases, and 13 bases separated the two germline ends. CDR3 DNA: TGTGCCAGCAGTGCGGTAGGAGGGGTTGAAGCTTTCTTT. Its translation is CASSAVGGVEAFF.

This clonotype was detected a few times. The chain links TRBV7-8 to TRBJ2-7; D is unresolved. V dropped 1 base and J dropped 3 bases, with 7 bases sitting between them. Looked up from germline, CDR1 is SGHVS and CDR2 is FQNEAQ. CDR3 length: 13 amino acids. The CDR3 protein is CASSLGVNYEQYF. CDR3 DNA: TGTGCCAGCAGCTTAGGGGTGAACTACGAGCAGTACTTC.

This clonotype was recorded many times. The chain employs TRBV29-1 and TRBJ2-7; 10 bases are a match to TRBD2. This CDR3 spans 15 amino acids. The V gene end was trimmed by 0 bases and the J gene end by 3 bases; junction bases not matched to a gene: 5. Germline CDR1 and CDR2: SQVTM and ANQGSEA. CDR3 nucleotides: TGCAGCGTTGAAGAATCACTAGCGGGAAACTACGAGCAGTACTTC. It yields the protein CSVEESLAGNYEQYF.

The V call is TRBV12-5, the J call TRBJ2-7; no clear D. V lost 7 bases, J lost 3 bases, and 13 bases lay in between. Germline values: CDR1 LGHNT, CDR2 FRNRAP. CDR3 size: 13 residues. For the CDR3, the DNA is TGTGCTAGTGCCACGGCGCTGAACTACGAGCAGTACTTC. Amino acids: CASATALNYEQYF.

This clonotype appeared a few times. The chain carries TRBV12-3 or TRBV12-4 and TRBJ1-1; 8 nucleotides line up with TRBD1. The CDR3 is made up of 15 amino acids. J lost 1 base, V lost 3 bases, and 4 bases had no gene match. The CDR3: CASSFRQGPNTEAFF. DNA of the CDR3: TGTGCCAGCAGTTTTCGACAGGGGCCGAACACTGAAGCTTTCTTT.

This clonotype was counted between two and nine times. The rearrangement joins TRBV12-3 or TRBV12-4 to TRBJ1-4, with TRBD1 as a possible D gene (5 bases). This CDR3 is 14 amino acids long. V gave up 6 bases and J gave up 7 bases, with 15 bases separating them. Here the CDR3 reads CASRRSGVGEKLFF. In nucleotides, the CDR3 is TGTGCCAGCAGAAGGTCGGGGGTGGGTGAAAAACTGTTTTTT.

This clonotype came up a few times. The J gene is TRBJ2-5, the V gene TRBV30; D is unresolved. This CDR3 comprises 10 residues. Germline V gene data show CDR1 as GTSNPN and CDR2 as SVGIG (reference sequence). V gave up 5 bases and J gave up 2 bases, with 3 bases separating them. CDR3 DNA sequence: TGTGCCTGGGAACAAGAGACCCAGTACTTC. Protein: CAWEQETQYF.

This clonotype was observed a few times. V gene TRBV28 combines with J gene TRBJ2-3; no clear D gene. V shed 6 bases and J shed 0 bases, with 16 bases lying between them. Germline V CDR1 and CDR2: MDHEN, SYDVKM. CDR3 size: 16 residues. The CDR3 protein is CASSQHLTGSTDTQYF. CDR3 nucleotides: TGTGCCAGCAGCCAACATCTTACCGGGAGCACAGATACGCAGTATTTT.

This clonotype was seen repeatedly, ten times or more. The chain combines TRBV5-4 with TRBJ1-2; maybe TRBD1 (6 bases). CDR3 length: 13 amino acids. Germline-derived CDR1 and CDR2 are SGHNT and YYREEE (reference sequence). The V and J ends lost 0 bases and 6 bases respectively, with 9 bases between them. CDR3 DNA sequence: TGTGCCAGCAGCTTGGACAGGGAGAATGGCTACACCTTC. This gives the protein CASSLDRENGYTF. The full variable domain, completed using reference TRBV5-4 and TRBJ1-2, is ETGVTQSPTHLIKTRGQQVTLRCSSQSGHNTVSWYQQALGQGPQFIFQYYREEENGRGNFPPRFSGLQFPNYSSELNVNALELDDSALYLCASSLDRENGYTFGSGTRLTVV.

This clonotype was detected ten times or more. The V and J genes are TRBV12-3 or TRBV12-4 and TRBJ1-2; possible D gene TRBD1, 5 bases. The CDR3 is 13 residues long. V dropped 3 bases and J dropped 5 bases, with 10 bases sitting between them. The CDR3 DNA follows: TGTGCCAGCAGTTTGGGGGGAGCTTATGGCTACACCTTC. Translation: CASSLGGAYGYTF.